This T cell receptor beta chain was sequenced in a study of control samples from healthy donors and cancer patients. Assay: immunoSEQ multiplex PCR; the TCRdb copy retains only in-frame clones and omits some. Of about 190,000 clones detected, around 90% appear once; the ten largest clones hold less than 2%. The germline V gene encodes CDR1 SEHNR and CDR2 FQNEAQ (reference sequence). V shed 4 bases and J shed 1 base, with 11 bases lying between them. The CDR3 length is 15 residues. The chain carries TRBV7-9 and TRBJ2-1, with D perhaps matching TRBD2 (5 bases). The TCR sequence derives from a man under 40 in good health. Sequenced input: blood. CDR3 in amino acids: CASSSLAASYNEQFF. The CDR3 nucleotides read TGTGCCAGCAGCTCCCTAGCAGCGTCCTACAATGAGCAGTTCTTC.